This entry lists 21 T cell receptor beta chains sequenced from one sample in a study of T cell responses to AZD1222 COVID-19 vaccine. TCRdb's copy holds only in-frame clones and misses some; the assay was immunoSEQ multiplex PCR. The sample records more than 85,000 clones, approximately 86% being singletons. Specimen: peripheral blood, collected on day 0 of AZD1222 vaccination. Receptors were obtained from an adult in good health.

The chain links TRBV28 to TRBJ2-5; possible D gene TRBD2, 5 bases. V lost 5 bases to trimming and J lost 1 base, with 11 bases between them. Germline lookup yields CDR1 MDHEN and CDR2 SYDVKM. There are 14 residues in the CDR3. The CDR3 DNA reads TGTGCCAGCAGTGTACCGGGGATCCAAGAGACCCAGTACTTC. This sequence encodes CASSVPGIQETQYF.

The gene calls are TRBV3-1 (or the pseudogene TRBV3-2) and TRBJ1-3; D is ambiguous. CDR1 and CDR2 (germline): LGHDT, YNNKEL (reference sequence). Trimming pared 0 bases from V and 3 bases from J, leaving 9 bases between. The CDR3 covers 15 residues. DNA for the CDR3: TGTGCCAGCAGCCAAGATTCGACGGTTGGAAACACCATATATTTT. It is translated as CASSQDSTVGNTIYF.

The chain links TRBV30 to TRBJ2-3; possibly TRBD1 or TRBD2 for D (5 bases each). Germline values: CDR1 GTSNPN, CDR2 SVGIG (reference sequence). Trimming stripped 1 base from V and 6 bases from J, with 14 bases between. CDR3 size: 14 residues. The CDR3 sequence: CAWSGFGGGDTQYF. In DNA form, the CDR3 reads TGTGCCTGGAGTGGGTTTGGGGGTGGGGATACGCAGTATTTT.

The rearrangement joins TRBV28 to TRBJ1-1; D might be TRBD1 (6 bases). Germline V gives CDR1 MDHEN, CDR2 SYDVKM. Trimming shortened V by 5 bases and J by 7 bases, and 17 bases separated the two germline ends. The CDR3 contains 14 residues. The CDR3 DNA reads TGTGCCAGCAGTCCCCCACGGGACACTGTTGAAGCTTTCTTT. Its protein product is CASSPPRDTVEAFF.

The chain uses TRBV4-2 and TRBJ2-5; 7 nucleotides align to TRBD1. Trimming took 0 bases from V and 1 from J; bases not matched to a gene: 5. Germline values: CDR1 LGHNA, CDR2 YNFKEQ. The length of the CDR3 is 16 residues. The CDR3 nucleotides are TGTGCCAGCAGCCAAGAGGGACAGAAAAGCCAAGAGACCCAGTACTTC. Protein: CASSQEGQKSQETQYF.

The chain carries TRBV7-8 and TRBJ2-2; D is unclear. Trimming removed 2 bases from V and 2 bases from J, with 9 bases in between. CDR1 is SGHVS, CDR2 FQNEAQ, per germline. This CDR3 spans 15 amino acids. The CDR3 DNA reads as TGTGCCAGCAGCTTAACTCCTTCCAACACCGGGGAGCTGTTTTTT. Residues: CASSLTPSNTGELFF.

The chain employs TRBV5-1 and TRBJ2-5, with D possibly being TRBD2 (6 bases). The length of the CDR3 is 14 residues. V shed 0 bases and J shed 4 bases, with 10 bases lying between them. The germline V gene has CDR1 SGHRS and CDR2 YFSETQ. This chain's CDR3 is CASSLASSAETQYF. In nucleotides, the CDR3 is TGCGCCAGCAGCTTGGCCTCTAGCGCAGAGACCCAGTACTTC.

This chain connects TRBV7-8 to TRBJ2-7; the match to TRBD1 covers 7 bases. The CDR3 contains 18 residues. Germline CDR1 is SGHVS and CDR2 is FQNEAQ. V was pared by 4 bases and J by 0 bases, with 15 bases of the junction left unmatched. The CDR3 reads CASSSEGDSPLSSYEQYF. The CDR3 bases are TGTGCCAGCAGCTCGGAAGGGGACAGCCCTTTAAGCTCCTACGAGCAGTACTTC.

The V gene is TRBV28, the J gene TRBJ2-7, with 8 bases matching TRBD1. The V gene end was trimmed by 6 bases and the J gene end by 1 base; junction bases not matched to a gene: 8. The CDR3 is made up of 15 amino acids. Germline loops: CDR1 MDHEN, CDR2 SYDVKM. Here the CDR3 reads CASRSTGGTSYEQYF. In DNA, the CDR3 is TGTGCCAGCAGGTCTACAGGGGGGACTTCCTACGAGCAGTACTTC.

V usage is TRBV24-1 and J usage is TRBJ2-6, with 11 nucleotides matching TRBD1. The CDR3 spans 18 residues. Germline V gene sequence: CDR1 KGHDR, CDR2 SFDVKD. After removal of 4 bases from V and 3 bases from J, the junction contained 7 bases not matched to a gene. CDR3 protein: CATSDPRTGGYGANVLTF. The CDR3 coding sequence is TGTGCCACCAGTGACCCACGGACAGGGGGCTATGGGGCCAACGTCCTGACTTTC.

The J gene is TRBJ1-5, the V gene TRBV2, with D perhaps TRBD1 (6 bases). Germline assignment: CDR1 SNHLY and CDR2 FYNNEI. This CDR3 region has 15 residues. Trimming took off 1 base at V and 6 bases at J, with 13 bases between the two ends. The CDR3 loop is CASSEGGQGTQPQHF. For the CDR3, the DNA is TGTGCCAGCAGTGAAGGTGGGCAGGGGACTCAGCCCCAGCATTTT. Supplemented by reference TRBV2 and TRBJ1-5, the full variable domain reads EPEVTQTPSHQVTQMGQEVILRCVPISNHLYFYWYRQILGQKVEFLVSFYNNEISEKSEIFDDQFSVERPDGSNFTLKIRSTKLEDSAMYFCASSEGGQGTQPQHFGDGTRLSIL.

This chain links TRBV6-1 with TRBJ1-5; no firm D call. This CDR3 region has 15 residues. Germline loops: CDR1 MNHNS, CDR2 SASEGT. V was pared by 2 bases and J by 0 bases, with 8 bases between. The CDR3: CASSERVNSNQPQHF. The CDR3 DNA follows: TGTGCCAGCAGTGAAAGGGTTAATAGCAATCAGCCCCAGCATTTT.

The CDR3 reads CASSAGQGLYGYTF. The CDR3 region has the DNA TGTGCCAGCAGTGCGGGACAGGGACTCTATGGCTACACCTTC. The chain is built from TRBV6-2 or TRBV6-3 and TRBJ1-2; 9 nucleotides agree with TRBD1. The J segment lost 4 bases and the V segment lost 5 bases, leaving 5 bases of the junction unmatched. Germline CDR1 MNHEY, CDR2 SVGEGT. The CDR3 loop spans 14 amino acids.

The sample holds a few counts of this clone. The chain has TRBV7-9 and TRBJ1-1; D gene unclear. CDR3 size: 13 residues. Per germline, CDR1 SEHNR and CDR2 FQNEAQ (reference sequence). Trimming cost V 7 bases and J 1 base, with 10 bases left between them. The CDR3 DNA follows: TGTGCCAGCACCCAGGCGGGGAACACTGAAGCTTTCTTT. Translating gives CASTQAGNTEAFF.

The CDR3 loop is CARISGRTGETQYF. The CDR3 DNA is TGCGCCAGAATAAGCGGGAGGACAGGGGAGACCCAGTACTTC. J is TRBJ2-5 and V is TRBV23-1, with D maybe TRBD2 (9 bases). TRBV23-1 is an ORF; its function is uncertain. The CDR3 runs to 14 residues. Trimming cost V 9 bases and J 5 bases, with 19 bases left between them.

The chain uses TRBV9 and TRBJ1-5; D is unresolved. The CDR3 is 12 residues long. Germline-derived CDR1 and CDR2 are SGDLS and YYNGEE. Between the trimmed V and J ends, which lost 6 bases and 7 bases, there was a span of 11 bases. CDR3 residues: CASNTPGQPQHF. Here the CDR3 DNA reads TGTGCCAGCAACACACCGGGCCAGCCCCAGCATTTT.

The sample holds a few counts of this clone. CDR3 DNA: TGTGCCAGCAGTGAAGCTTCGGGGGCGGCTAATGAAAAACTGTTTTTT. It encodes CASSEASGAANEKLFF. The chain combines TRBV6-1 with TRBJ1-4, with a possible D match to TRBD1 (6 bases). Germline V gives CDR1 MNHNS, CDR2 SASEGT. V was pared by 0 bases and J by 3 bases, with 11 bases between. The CDR3 spans 16 residues.

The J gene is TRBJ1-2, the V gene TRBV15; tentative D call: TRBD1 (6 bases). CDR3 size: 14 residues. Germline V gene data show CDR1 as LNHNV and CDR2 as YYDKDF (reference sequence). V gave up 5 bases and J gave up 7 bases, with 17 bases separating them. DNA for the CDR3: TGTGCCACCAGCGGAAGGGACATACGTCCTGGCTACACCTTC. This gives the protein CATSGRDIRPGYTF.

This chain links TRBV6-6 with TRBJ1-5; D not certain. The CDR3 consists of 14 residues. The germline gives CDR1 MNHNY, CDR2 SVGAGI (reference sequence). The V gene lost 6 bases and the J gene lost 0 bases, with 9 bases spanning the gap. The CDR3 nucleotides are TGTGCCAGCAGCCACGGGGTTAGCAATCAGCCCCAGCATTTT. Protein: CASSHGVSNQPQHF.

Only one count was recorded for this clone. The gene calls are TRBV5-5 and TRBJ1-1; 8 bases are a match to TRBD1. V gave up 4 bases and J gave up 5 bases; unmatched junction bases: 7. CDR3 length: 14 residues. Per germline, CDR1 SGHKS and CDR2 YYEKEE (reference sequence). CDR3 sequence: CASSPQGVWTEAFF. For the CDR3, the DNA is TGTGCCAGCAGCCCACAGGGGGTGTGGACTGAAGCTTTCTTT.

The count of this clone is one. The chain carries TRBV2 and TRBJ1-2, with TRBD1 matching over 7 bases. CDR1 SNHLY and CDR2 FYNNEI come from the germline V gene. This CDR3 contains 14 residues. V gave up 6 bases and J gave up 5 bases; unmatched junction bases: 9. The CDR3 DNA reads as TGTGCCAGCAGCATCACGGGACAGATTTATGGCTACACCTTC. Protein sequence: CASSITGQIYGYTF.